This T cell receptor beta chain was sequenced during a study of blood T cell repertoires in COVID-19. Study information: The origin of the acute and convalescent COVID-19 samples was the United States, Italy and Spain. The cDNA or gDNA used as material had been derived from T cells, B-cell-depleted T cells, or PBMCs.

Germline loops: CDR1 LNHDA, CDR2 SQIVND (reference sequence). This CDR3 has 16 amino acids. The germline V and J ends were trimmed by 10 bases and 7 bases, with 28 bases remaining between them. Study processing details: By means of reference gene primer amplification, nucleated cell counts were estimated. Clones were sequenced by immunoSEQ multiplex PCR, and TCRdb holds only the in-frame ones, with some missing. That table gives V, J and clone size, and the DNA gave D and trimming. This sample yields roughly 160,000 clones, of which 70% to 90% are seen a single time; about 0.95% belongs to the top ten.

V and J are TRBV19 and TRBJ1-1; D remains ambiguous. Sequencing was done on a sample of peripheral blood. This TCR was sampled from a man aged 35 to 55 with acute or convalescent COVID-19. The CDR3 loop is CATRGHRTGTHDEAFF. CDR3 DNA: TGTGCCACCCGCGGGCACAGAACGGGAACACATGATGAAGCTTTCTTT. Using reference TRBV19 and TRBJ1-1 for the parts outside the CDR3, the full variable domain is DGGITQSPKYLFRKEGQNVTLSCEQNLNHDAMYWYRQDPGQGLRLIYYSQIVNDFQKGDIAEGYSVSREKKESFPLTVTSAQKNPTAFYLCATRGHRTGTHDEAFFGQGTRLTVV.